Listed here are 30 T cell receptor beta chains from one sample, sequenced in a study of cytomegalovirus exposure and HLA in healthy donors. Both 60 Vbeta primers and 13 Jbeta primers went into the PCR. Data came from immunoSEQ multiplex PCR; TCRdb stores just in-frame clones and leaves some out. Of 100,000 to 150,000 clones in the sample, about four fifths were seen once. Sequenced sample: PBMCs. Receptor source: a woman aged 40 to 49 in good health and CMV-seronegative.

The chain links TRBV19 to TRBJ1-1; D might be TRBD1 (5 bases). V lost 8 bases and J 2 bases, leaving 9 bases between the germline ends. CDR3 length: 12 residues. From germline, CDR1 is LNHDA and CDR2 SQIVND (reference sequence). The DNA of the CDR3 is TGTGCCAGTCGACAGACCAACACTGAAGCTTTCTTT. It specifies CASRQTNTEAFF.

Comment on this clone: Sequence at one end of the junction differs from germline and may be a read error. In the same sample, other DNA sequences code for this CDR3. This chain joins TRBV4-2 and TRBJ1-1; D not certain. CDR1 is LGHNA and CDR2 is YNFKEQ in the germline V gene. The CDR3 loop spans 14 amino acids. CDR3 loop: CASSLEGGSTEAFF. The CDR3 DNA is TGTGCCAGCAGCCTCGAAGGAGGGAGCACTGAGGCTTTCTTT.

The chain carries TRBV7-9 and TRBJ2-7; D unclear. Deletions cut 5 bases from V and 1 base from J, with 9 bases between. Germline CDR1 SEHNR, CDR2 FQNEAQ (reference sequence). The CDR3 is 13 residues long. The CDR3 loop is CASSQAASYEQYF. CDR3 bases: TGTGCCAGCAGCCAAGCAGCGTCCTACGAGCAGTACTTC.

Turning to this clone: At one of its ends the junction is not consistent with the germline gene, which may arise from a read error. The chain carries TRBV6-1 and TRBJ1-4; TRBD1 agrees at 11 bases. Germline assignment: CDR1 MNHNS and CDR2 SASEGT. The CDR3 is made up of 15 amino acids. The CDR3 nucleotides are TGTTCCAGCAGTGATGGGACAGGGGGTTGGGAAAAACTGTTTTTT. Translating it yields CSSSDGTGGWEKLFF.

For the CDR3, the DNA is TGTGCCAGCAGTTTATTAAGCCTAGCGGGGCCGACCGGTGCCAAAAACATTCAGTACTTC. Translating it yields CASSLLSLAGPTGAKNIQYF. The chain employs TRBV28 and TRBJ2-4, with 9 bases identical to TRBD2. Germline V gene sequence: CDR1 MDHEN, CDR2 SYDVKM. There are 20 residues in the CDR3. The ends lost 1 base at V and 1 base at J; junction bases unmatched: 14.

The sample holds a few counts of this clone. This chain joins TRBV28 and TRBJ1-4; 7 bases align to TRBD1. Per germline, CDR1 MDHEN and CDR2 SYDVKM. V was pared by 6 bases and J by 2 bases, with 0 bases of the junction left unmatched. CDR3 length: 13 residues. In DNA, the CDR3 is TGTGCCAGCAGGACAGGGACTAATGAAAAACTGTTTTTT. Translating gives CASRTGTNEKLFF. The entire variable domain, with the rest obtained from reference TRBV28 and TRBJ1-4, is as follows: DVKVTQSSRYLVKRTGEKVFLECVQDMDHENMFWYRQDPGLGLRLIYFSYDVKMKEKGDIPEGYSVSREKKERFSLILESASTNQTSMYLCASRTGTNEKLFFGSGTQLSVL.

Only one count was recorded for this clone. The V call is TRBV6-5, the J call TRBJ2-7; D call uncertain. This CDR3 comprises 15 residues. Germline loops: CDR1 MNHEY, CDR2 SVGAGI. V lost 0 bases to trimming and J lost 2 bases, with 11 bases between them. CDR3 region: CASSYSGPYPYEQYF. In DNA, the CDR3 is TGTGCCAGCAGTTACTCGGGCCCCTATCCCTACGAGCAGTACTTC.

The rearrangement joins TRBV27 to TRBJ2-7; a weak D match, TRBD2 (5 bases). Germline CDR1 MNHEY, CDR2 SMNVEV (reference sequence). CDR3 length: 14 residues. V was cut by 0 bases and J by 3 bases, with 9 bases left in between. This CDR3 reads CASSLSVSVYEQYF. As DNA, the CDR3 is TGTGCCAGCAGTTTATCGGTTAGCGTCTACGAGCAGTACTTC.

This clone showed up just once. Here the CDR3 reads CASSKRAGRGTGELFF. The CDR3 DNA sequence: TGTGCCAGCAGCAAGAGGGCAGGACGGGGGACCGGGGAGCTGTTTTTT. This chain uses TRBV7-2 with TRBJ2-2; perhaps TRBD2 as D (6 bases). Germline CDR1 is SGHTA and CDR2 is FQGNSA. The CDR3 extends over 16 amino acids. V shed 5 bases and J shed 5 bases, with 18 bases lying between them.

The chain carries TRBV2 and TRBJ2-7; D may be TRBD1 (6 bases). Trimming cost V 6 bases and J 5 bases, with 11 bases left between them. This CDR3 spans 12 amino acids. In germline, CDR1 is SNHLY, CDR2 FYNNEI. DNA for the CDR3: TGTGCCAGCAGGGTGGACAGTAACGAGCAGTACTTC. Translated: CASRVDSNEQYF.

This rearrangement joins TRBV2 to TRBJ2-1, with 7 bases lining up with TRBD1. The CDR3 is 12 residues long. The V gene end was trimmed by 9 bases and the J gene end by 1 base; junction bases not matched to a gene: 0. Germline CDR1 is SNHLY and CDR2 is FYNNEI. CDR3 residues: CARQGSYNEQFF. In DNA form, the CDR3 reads TGTGCCAGACAGGGGTCCTACAATGAGCAGTTCTTC.

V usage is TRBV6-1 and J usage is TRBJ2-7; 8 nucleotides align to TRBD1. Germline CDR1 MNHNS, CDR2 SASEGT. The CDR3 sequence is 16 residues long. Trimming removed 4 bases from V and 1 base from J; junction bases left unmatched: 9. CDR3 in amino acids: CASSGTPGQASYEQYF. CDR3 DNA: TGTGCCAGCAGTGGAACTCCGGGACAGGCGTCCTACGAGCAGTACTTC.

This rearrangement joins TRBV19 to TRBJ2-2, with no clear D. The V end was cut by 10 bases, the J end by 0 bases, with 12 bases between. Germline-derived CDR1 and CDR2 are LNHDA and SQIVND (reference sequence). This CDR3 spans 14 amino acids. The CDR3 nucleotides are TGTGCCACCTCCTCCCTCGCGAACACCGGGGAGCTGTTTTTT. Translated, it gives CATSSLANTGELFF.

CDR3 sequence reads: CASSSPSSYEQYF. CDR3 DNA sequence: TGTGCCAGCAGCTCCCCGAGCTCCTACGAGCAGTACTTC. This chain connects TRBV7-9 to TRBJ2-7; no clear D gene. The CDR3 is 13 residues long. Germline V CDR1 and CDR2: SEHNR, FQNEAQ (reference sequence). V was trimmed by 4 bases and J by 0 bases, leaving 7 bases between them. Supplemented by reference TRBV7-9 and TRBJ2-7, the full variable domain reads DTGVSQNPRHKITKRGQNVTFRCDPISEHNRLYWYRQTLGQGPEFLTYFQNEAQLEKSRLLSDRFSAERPKGSFSTLEIQRTEQGDSAMYLCASSSPSSYEQYFGPGTRLTVT.

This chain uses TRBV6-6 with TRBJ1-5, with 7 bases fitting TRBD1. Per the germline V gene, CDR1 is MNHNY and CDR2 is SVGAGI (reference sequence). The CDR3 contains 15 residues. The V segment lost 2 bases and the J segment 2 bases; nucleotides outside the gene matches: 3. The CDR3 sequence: CASSYRQGRNQPQHF. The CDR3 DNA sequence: TGTGCCAGCAGTTACCGACAGGGCCGCAATCAGCCCCAGCATTTT.

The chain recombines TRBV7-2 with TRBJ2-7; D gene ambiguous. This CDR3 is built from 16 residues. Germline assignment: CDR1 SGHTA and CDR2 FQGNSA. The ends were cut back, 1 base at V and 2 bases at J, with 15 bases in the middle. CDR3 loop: CASSLEAMVSAYEQYF. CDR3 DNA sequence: TGTGCCAGCAGCTTAGAAGCTATGGTGTCTGCCTACGAGCAGTACTTC. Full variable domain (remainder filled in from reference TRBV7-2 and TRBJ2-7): GAGVSQSPSNKVTEKGKDVELRCDPISGHTALYWYRQSLGQGLEFLIYFQGNSAPDKSGLPSDRFSAERTGGSVSTLTIQRTQQEDSAVYLCASSLEAMVSAYEQYFGPGTRLTVT.

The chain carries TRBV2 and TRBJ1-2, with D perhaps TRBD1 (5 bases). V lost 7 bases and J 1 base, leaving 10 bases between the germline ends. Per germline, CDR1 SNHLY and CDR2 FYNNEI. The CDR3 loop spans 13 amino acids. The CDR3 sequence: CASISGVNYGYTF. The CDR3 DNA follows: TGTGCCAGCATTTCGGGGGTTAACTATGGCTACACCTTC.

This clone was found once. For the CDR3, the DNA is TGCGCCAGCAGCCAAGTTCCAGGGCACAATCAGCCCCAGCATTTT. It is translated as CASSQVPGHNQPQHF. This chain connects TRBV4-1 to TRBJ1-5, with D maybe TRBD1 (5 bases). V was shortened by 1 base and J by 3 bases, with 10 bases between the two germline ends. The CDR3 totals 15 residues. Germline V gene lookup returns CDR1 MGHRA and CDR2 YSYEKL.

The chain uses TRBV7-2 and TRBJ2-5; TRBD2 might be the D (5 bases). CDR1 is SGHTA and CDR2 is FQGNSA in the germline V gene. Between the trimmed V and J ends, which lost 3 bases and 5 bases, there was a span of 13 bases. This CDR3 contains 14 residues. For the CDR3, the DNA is TGTGCCAGCAGCTTTCGTGCGGGTCGGGAGACCCAGTACTTC. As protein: CASSFRAGRETQYF.

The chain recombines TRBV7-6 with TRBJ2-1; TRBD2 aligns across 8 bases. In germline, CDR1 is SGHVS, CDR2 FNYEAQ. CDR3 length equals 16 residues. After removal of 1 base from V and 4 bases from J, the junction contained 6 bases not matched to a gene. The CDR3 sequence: CASSLGAGDVYNEQFF. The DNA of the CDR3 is TGTGCCAGCAGCTTAGGAGCGGGGGACGTGTACAATGAGCAGTTCTTC.

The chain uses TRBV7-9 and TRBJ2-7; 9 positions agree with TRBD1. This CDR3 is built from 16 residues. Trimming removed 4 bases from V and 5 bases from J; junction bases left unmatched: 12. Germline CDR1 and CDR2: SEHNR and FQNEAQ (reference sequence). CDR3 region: CASSSTAGTGRHEQYF. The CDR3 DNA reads TGTGCCAGCAGCTCCACCGCCGGGACAGGGAGGCACGAGCAGTACTTC.

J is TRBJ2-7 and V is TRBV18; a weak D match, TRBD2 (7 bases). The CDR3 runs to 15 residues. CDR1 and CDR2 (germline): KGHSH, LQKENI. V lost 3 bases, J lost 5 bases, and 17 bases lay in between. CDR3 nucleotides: TGTGCCAGCTCACCTGCGGGGGCCCTACGACACGAGCAGTACTTC. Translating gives CASSPAGALRHEQYF.

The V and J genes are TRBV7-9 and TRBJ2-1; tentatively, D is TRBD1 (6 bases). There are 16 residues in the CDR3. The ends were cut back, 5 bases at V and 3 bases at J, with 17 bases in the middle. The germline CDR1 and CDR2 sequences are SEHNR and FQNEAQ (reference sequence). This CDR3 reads CASSPSTGTHYNEQFF. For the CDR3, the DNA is TGTGCCAGCAGCCCATCAACTGGGACACACTACAATGAGCAGTTCTTC. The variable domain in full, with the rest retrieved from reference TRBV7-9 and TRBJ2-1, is DTGVSQNPRHKITKRGQNVTFRCDPISEHNRLYWYRQTLGQGPEFLTYFQNEAQLEKSRLLSDRFSAERPKGSFSTLEIQRTEQGDSAMYLCASSPSTGTHYNEQFFGPGTRLTVL.

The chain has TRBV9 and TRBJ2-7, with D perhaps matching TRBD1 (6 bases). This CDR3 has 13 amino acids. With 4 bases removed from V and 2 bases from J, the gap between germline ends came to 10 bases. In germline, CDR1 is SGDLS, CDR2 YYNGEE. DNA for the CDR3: TGTGCCAGCAGCCTGGACAGCACCTACGAGCAGTACTTC. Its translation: CASSLDSTYEQYF.

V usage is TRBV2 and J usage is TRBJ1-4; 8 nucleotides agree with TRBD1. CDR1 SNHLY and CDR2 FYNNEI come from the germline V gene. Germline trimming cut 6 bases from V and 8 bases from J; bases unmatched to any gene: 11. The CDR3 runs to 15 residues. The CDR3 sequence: CASRRAGGEREKLFF. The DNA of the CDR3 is TGTGCCAGCAGGCGGGCAGGGGGCGAAAGGGAAAAACTGTTTTTT.

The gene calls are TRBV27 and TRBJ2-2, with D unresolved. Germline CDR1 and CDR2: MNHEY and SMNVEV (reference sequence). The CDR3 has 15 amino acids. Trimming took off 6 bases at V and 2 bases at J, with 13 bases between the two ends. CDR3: CASSKFQTNTGELFF. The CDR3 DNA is TGTGCCAGCAGCAAATTCCAGACTAACACCGGGGAGCTGTTTTTT.

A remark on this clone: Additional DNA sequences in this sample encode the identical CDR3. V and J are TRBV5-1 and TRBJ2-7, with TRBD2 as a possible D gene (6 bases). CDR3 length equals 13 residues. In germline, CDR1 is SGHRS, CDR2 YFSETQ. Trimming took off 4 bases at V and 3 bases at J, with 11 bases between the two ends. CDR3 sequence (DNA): TGCGCCAGCAGCCTGCAGGGAGGCTACGAGCAGTACTTC. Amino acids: CASSLQGGYEQYF.

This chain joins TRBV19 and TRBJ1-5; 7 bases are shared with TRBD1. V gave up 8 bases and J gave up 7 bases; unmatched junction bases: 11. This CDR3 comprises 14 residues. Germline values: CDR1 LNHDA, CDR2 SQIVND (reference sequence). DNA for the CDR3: TGTGCCAGTCACAGACAGGGAATGGGGCAGCCCCAGCATTTT. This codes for CASHRQGMGQPQHF. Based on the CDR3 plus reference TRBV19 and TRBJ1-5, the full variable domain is DGGITQSPKYLFRKEGQNVTLSCEQNLNHDAMYWYRQDPGQGLRLIYYSQIVNDFQKGDIAEGYSVSREKKESFPLTVTSAQKNPTAFYLCASHRQGMGQPQHFGDGTRLSIL.

The CDR3 loop is CASSLGGQGARETQYF. CDR3 DNA sequence: TGTGCCAGCAGCTTGGGGGGCCAGGGGGCTAGAGAGACCCAGTACTTC. V is TRBV5-5 and J is TRBJ2-5, with TRBD1 matching over 8 bases. The CDR3 is made up of 16 amino acids. J gave up 4 bases and V 0 bases, and 8 bases lay outside the gene matches. CDR1 is SGHKS and CDR2 is YYEKEE in the germline V gene (reference sequence).

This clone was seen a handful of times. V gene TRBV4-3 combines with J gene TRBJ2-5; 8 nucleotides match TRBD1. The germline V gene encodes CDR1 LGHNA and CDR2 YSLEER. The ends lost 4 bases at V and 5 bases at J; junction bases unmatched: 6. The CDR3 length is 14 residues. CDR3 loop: CASSPDRGGETQYF. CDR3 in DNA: TGCGCCAGCAGCCCTGACAGGGGTGGGGAGACCCAGTACTTC.